The 9 T cell receptor beta chains listed next were all sequenced from one sample in a study of Graves' ophthalmopathy and Graves' hyperthyroidism. As the template, RNA transcripts were used to amplify TCR beta CDR3 regions. First-round RT-PCR employed HTBI primers, with a second-round multiplex PCR after it. TCRdb itself ran the multiplex PCR reads through MiXCR, one entry per CDR3 protein. The sample includes nearly 400,000 distinct CDR3 sequences, 15% to 20% of them seen just once. The sequencing sample was made of peripheral blood. The receptors originated from a young woman with Graves' ophthalmopathy.

At least ten counts were recorded for this clonotype. The gene calls are TRBV5-6 and TRBJ1-1; a possible D gene is TRBD1 (5 bases). The germline gives CDR1 SGHDT, CDR2 YYEEEE. The CDR3 has 13 amino acids. V was pared by 4 bases and J by 9 bases, with 16 bases between. The DNA for the CDR3 is TGTGCCAGCAGCCGGAACAGTGGGGCGAAAGCTTTCTTT. Its translation: CASSRNSGAKAFF.

This clonotype was detected many times. The chain is built from TRBV20-1 and TRBJ1-1, with D perhaps TRBD1 (5 bases). Looked up from germline, CDR1 is DFQATT and CDR2 is SNEGSKA (reference sequence). Between the trimmed V and J ends, which lost 1 base and 1 base, there was a span of 19 bases. The length of the CDR3 is 17 residues. CDR3 sequence: CSARAFRDLEGNTEAFF. The CDR3 coding sequence is TGCAGTGCTAGAGCCTTCAGGGATCTAGAGGGGAACACTGAAGCTTTCTTT.

In the case of this clonotype: One end of the junction is discordant with germline, which a read error may explain. The chain employs TRBV7-8 and TRBJ1-2; unclear D gene. Germline CDR1 SGHVS, CDR2 FQNEAQ. The CDR3 contains 13 residues. CDR3 amino acids: CSSSPTPRYGYTF. The CDR3 nucleotides read TGTTCCAGCAGCCCCACCCCCCGGTATGGCTATACCTTC.

This clonotype was recorded at least ten times. V is TRBV20-1 and J is TRBJ1-6; the D is unclear. V was pared by 3 bases and J by 0 bases, with 6 bases between. The CDR3 is made up of 14 amino acids. The germline V gene encodes CDR1 DFQATT and CDR2 SNEGSKA (reference sequence). The CDR3 loop reads CSASGSSYNSPLHF. The CDR3 region has the DNA TGCAGTGCTAGCGGGAGCTCCTATAATTCACCCCTCCACTTT.

This clonotype showed up many times. The J gene is TRBJ2-2, the V gene TRBV19; tentatively, D is TRBD1 or TRBD2 (6 bases each). V gave up 7 bases and J gave up 7 bases, with 22 bases separating them. Germline CDR1 is LNHDA and CDR2 is SQIVND (reference sequence). The CDR3 runs to 16 residues. For the CDR3, the DNA is TGTGCCAGTAAGATGATGGGGGGACAATCCATCGGGGAGCTGTTTTTT. Its translation is CASKMMGGQSIGELFF.

This clonotype was observed a handful of times. The CDR3 DNA is TGCAGTGCTACGGTGATTAGCGGGATTACAGATACGCAGTATTTT. Amino acid sequence: CSATVISGITDTQYF. The V and J genes are TRBV20-1 and TRBJ2-3, with 8 bases aligning to TRBD2. Losses at the gene ends were 4 bases for V and 3 bases for J; bases not matched to a gene: 9. Per the germline V gene, CDR1 is DFQATT and CDR2 is SNEGSKA (reference sequence). CDR3 length: 15 amino acids.

This clonotype occurred many times. The chain has TRBV5-1 and TRBJ1-1; D is perhaps TRBD1 (5 bases). The CDR3 contains 15 residues. Germline assignment: CDR1 SGHRS and CDR2 YFSETQ. V was trimmed by 0 bases and J by 4 bases, leaving 13 bases between them. The CDR3 DNA sequence: TGCGCCAGCAGCTTGGTCATGGGGGAGGGCACTGAAGCTTTCTTT. Amino acid sequence: CASSLVMGEGTEAFF.

This clonotype was detected ten times or more. An end of the junction differs from the germline gene, which may be a read error. The chain recombines TRBV15 with TRBJ1-3, with D possibly being TRBD1 (6 bases). The CDR3 spans 13 residues. Looked up from germline, CDR1 is LNHNV and CDR2 is YYDKDF (reference sequence). CDR3 nucleotides: TGTGTCACCAGCAGGGGAGCCGGAAACACCATATATTTT. Protein product: CVTSRGAGNTIYF.

This clonotype was observed once. The chain couples TRBV10-3 to TRBJ2-3; 7 bases agree with TRBD2. With 11 bases clipped from V and 4 bases from J, the junction kept 9 bases outside the gene matches. The germline gives CDR1 ENHRY, CDR2 SYGVKD. CDR3 length equals 13 residues. The CDR3 here is CAARREGADTQYF. In DNA, the CDR3 is TGTGCCGCACGAAGGGAGGGCGCAGATACGCAGTATTTT.